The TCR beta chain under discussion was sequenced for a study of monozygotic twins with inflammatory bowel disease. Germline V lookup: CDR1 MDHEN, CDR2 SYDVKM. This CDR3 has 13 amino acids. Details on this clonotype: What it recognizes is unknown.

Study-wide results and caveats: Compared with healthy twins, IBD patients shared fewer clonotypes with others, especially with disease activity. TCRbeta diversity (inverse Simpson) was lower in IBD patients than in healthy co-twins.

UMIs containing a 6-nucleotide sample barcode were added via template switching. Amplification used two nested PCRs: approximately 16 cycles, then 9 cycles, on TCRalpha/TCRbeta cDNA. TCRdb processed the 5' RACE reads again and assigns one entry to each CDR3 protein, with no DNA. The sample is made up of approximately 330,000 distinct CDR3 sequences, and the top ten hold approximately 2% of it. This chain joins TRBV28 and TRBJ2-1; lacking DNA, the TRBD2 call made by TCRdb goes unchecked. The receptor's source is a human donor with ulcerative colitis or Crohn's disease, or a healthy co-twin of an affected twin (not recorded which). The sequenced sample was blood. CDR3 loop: CAGSWAFDNEQFF.